This TCR beta chain was observed in a study of shared clonotypes between healthy human individuals (dated by TCRdb to the early 2020s). Study-level background: The cohort comprised a couple of women and a few men aged 18 to 49 years. For each donor, CD4 naive and CD4 memory were each given three plates, CD8 naive was given two plates, and CD8 memory was given one plate. The study deeply sequenced blood TCR repertoires of about 5 healthy adults to estimate repertoire size and the extent of clonotype sharing between individuals. Leukapheresis yielded between about 0.85 and 10 billion PBMCs per donor. To increase sequencing depth and limit assay-specific biases, TCR repertoire library preparation and sequencing were carried out by different laboratories using diverse techniques.

General conclusions and limits of the study: Clonotypes shared by all four sorted-subset donors showed higher generation probabilities than non-shared clonotypes. Larger estimated clonotype richness was generally found for naive subsets than for memory subsets. Even with the large sequencing depth, rarefaction of the sorted-subset datasets indicated that sequencing was incomplete. Sampling was restricted to blood, and TCR repertoires in tissues likely differ from the TCR repertoires found in blood. Because the study included only a small number of donors, the genetic and exposure-history diversity represented was limited. Pairwise subsampling led to the expectation that sequencing depth would affect the degree of clonotype sharing among donors. When a few donors were compared, the shared fraction of clonotypes was roughly 5% for naive CD4, roughly 3.3% for naive CD8, 2.3% for memory CD4, and less than 0.45% for memory CD8.

TCR CDR3 regions were amplified from genomic DNA by multiplex PCR using the deep immunoSEQ assay. Extracted genomic DNA from each cell subset was distributed evenly across all wells of several immunoSEQ 96-well plates, and each plate was treated as a replicate. For sorted subsets, each replicate PCR was loaded with roughly 0.2 ug genomic DNA, equivalent to 25,000 to 35,000 T cell genomes. The purified libraries were quantified using a Qubit 3.0 fluorometer, sized with a Bioanalyzer 2100, and then quantified again using the KAPA Library Quantification kit. Each immunoSEQ 96-well plate was sequenced on its own single-read 150-cycle Illumina NextSeq 550 flow cell. In the paper's pipeline: Because the immunoSEQ output included only junctional sequences and no quality scores, the filtering could not be the same as the filtering used for full-length reads. To assign V/J genes and CDR3, sequences were annotated using PyIR, a Python wrapper for IgBLAST v1.9, with IMGT germline references. Reads were filtered out if the reads had weak V/J assignments (E-value above 1e-6), no CDR3, stop codons, out-of-frame junctions, or ambiguous translated residues. V3J clonotypes were defined by identical inferred V gene, J gene, and CDR3 amino acid sequence. Percentage overlap between repertoires was calculated by dividing the number of shared unique clonotypes by the size of the smaller repertoire. RTK rarefaction, the Chao1 estimator, and Recon v2.1 estimates of unobserved clonotypes were used to assess repertoire richness. For all TCRbeta clonotypes obtained by the gDNA method from several donors, generation probabilities were computed with OLGA. TCRdb carries this immuneACCESS record with in-frame sequences only. Its versions omit some clonotypes, under half of them owing to an unresolved V gene in the studies checked, with the rest unexplained. The V and J calls and clone size are taken from that table; D and trimming were inferred from the DNA. The sample table contains about 2.5 million clones; only one count was recorded for roughly 92% of them. Of the sample, more than 0.35% falls within the top ten clones.

Of note for this clone: No cognate antigen has been identified for it. Base qualities are not at hand, and no much larger clone is one base apart.

The donors were healthy, HIV-negative adults with no recently reported acute infections or vaccinations. Every donor was a Caucasian adult living in Nashville, Tennessee, USA. CD4+ T cells were enriched by magnetic negative selection, after which naive cells were positively selected on CD45RA and the negative fraction was taken as the memory subset. Blood was collected by leukapheresis, and PBMCs were isolated by Ficoll-Histopaque density gradient centrifugation and then cryopreserved in liquid nitrogen vapor phase. Analytical flow cytometry was used to check the purity and quantity of each magnetically sorted T cell population. Genomic DNA was isolated from each sorted fraction and quantified by UV absorbance on a Nanodrop 2000c. The receptor's source is a man aged 18 to 29 in good health. Some clones in this sample may be carry-over from other donors' samples. The sequenced sample consisted of naive CD4+ T cells from PBMCs. Explained via the paper, the cell subset or site label denotes: CD45RA+ positively selected.

The CDR3 sequence is CASSQDLGAGPRLDEKLFF. The base sequence is TGCGCCAGCAGCCAAGATTTAGGGGCAGGGCCCCGCCTGGATGAAAAACTGTTTTTT. The V gene is TRBV4-3 and the J gene is TRBJ1-4; matching of 5 bases hints at TRBD1 as the D gene. CDR1 and CDR2 are drawn from the germline V gene: LGHNA, YSLEER. From cysteine to phenylalanine, the CDR3 is 19 amino acids long. The only DNA kept is the CDR3, 57 bases in frame from the first base. The junction carries 23 bases between V and J, which are trimmed by 0 bases and 6 bases respectively.